This record covers a single T cell receptor (beta chain). Use of 60 Vbeta and 13 Jbeta primers characterized the PCR. Repertoires were generated with immunoSEQ multiplex PCR, while TCRdb's copy carries only in-frame clones and drops some. The repertoire holds about 98,000 clones, around 67% seen once, with about 1.7% in the top ten. This sample was taken from a study of cytomegalovirus exposure and HLA in healthy donors. This CDR3 has 14 residues. V dropped 6 bases and J dropped 5; count of bases not matched to a gene: 5. The germline V gene encodes CDR1 MNHNS and CDR2 SASEGT. The chain employs TRBV6-1 and TRBJ1-1; 11 nucleotides align to TRBD1. This receptor was obtained from a male donor in good health and CMV-seronegative. Sequenced: PBMCs. The CDR3 spells CASRPDRGLTEAFF. CDR3 DNA sequence: TGTGCCAGCAGACCGGACAGGGGGCTTACTGAAGCTTTCTTT.